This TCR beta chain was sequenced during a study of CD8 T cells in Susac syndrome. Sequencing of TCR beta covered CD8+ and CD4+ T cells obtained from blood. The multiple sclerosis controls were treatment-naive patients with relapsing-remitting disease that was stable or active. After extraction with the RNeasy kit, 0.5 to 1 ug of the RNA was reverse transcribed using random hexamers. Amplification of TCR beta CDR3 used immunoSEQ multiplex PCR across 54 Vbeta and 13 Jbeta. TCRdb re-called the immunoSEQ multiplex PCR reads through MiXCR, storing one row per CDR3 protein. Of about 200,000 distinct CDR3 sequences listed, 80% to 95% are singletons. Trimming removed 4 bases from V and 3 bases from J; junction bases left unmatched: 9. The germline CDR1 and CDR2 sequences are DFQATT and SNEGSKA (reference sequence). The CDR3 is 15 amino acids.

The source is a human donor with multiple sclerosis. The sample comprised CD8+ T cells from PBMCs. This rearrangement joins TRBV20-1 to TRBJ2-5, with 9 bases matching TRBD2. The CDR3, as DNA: TGCAGTGCTAAAATAGCGGGGGAAATCAAAGAGACCCAGTACTTC. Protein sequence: CSAKIAGEIKETQYF.